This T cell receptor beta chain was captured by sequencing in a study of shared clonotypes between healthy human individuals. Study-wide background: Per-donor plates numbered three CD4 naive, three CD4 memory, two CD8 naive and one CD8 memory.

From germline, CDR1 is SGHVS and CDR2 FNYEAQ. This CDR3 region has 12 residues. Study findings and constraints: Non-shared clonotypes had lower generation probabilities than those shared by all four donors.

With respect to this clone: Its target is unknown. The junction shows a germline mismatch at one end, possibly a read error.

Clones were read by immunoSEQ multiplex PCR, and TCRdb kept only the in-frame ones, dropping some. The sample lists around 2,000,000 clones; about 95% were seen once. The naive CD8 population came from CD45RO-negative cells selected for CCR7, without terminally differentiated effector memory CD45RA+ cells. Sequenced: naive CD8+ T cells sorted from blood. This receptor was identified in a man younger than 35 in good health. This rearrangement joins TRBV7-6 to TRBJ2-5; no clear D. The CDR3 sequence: CASSFSSEEPDF. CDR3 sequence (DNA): TGTGCCAGCAGCTTCAGCAGCGAAGAGCCTGACTTC.